The present T cell receptor (beta chain) was sequenced within a study of identical twins (TCRdb year 2016). Background for the entire study: To test whether fetal clonotypes persist, this study deep-sequenced TCR alpha and beta repertoires from monozygotic twins, from unrelated adults of various ages, and from cord blood. Replicate twin experiments were performed at different times using different library preparation protocols to rule out contamination.

The germline V gene provides CDR1 ENHRY and CDR2 SYGVKD. Counted from cysteine to phenylalanine, this CDR3 has 14 amino acids. The only DNA kept is the CDR3, 42 bases in frame from the first base. Trimming at the junction amounts to 3 bases on V and 1 base on J, and the germline ends lie 9 bases apart. The investigation overall reported the following: Compared with coincidental sharing between unrelated individuals, an excess of low generation-probability sequences was observed among out-of-frame TCR alpha sequences shared between twins. Zero-insertion analyses could be partly confounded by invariant T cells such as MAIT and iNKT, though diverse VJ usage argued against such confounding for most clonotypes. The excess sharing between twins in beta out-of-frame sequences was weaker because fewer shared sequences reduced the signal-to-noise ratio. Out-of-frame TCR alpha sharing in monozygotic twins was systematically underestimated by recombination models, whereas sharing between unrelated individuals was in agreement with the recombination models. Abundant cord blood beta clonotypes had fewer insertions, young adult naive repertoires showed a similar but weaker trend, and memory repertoires showed no such trend. Conclusions relied on cross-sectional statistical analysis, since the same donors could not be followed over many years.

With regard to this clonotype: The specificity of this receptor is unknown. Per-nucleotide qualities are absent, and no much larger clonotype sits a single base away.

Receptor libraries were prepared by 5' RACE. The sample was run on an Illumina HiSeq 2000. Template switching added a universal primer binding site, and the final cDNA carried a unique molecular identifier that allowed TCR cDNA molecules to be counted accurately. Specific primers in the conserved constant-segment region were used to synthesize first-strand cDNA for TCR alpha and beta chains. To control for contamination, each cDNA library was double barcoded with a SMART-Mk sample barcode plus Illumina barcodes. TruSeq adapter sequences along with Illumina sample barcodes were introduced in two successive PCR steps. TCR alpha and beta cDNA libraries were sequenced on the Illumina HiSeq platform with custom primers. From the authors' description of their analysis: MiGEC processed the raw reads to extract unique molecular identifiers, while MiXCR was used to determine the CDR3 positions. For each individual, recombination models were inferred using an EM algorithm with the repgenHMM and IGoR tools. The tcR package in R was used for shared clonotype analysis, with sharing normalized by the product of cloneset sizes. Out-of-frame nonproductive sequences were analyzed to study raw recombination free of thymic and clonal selection effects. The public reads were reprocessed in TCRdb via fastp at Q25 and MiXCR, keeping in-frame beta chains. Identical CDR3 proteins give one entry, which carries the most common genes and DNA. TCRdb assigned the V and J calls; the authors' analysis was not used. The sample table shows some 600,000 distinct CDR3 sequences, and roughly 7.2% are seen once. The ten most abundant clones make up 1.6% of the sample.

Every donor was a healthy Caucasian. Three pairs of female monozygotic twins, all aged roughly 18 to 30 years, made up the twin cohort. The RNA used for TCR libraries was isolated from peripheral blood mononuclear cells. This sample also appeared in a second study, on yellow fever vaccine responses in identical twins. The second study also describes: The authors reported that the T cell response to vaccination in identical twins appeared partly convergent and partly personalized. In the study, vaccine-responding T cell clones were precisely tracked in identical twins.

This receptor was obtained from a young woman in good health. The rearranged chain carries TRBV10-3 and TRBJ1-2; no D gene can be assigned with confidence. Source material: PBMCs. CDR3 loop: CAISEIGVNYGYTF. The nucleotide sequence is given as TGTGCCATCAGTGAAATTGGGGTTAACTATGGCTACACCTTC.